Listed below are T cell receptor beta chains from one sample, sequenced in a study of human T cells and chemical hapten exposure. MiXCR was run by TCRdb on the RACE reads, yielding one entry per CDR3 protein. The sample lists approximately 90,000 distinct CDR3 sequences; 27% were seen once. This sample comprised whole blood, obtained in connection with sensitization to the hapten diphenylcyclopropenone (DPC). Receptors originate from a man aged 35 to 55 with alopecia areata. Some clones in this sample may be carry-over from other donors' samples. CDR3s include the opening cysteine and the closing phenylalanine or tryptophan. A D gene is named only where the DNA matches it firmly. Clone size is given for some rows only: seen once, a few or many times, or a class if the clone is expanded.

v_call	clone_size	j_call	d_call	cdr3_nt	cdr3_aa
TRBV6-5	many	TRBJ2-5	TRBD1	TGTGCCAGCAGTTACACAGGGGGTTCGGAGACCCAGTACTTC	CASSYTGGSETQYF
TRBV12-3/TRBV12-4	NA	TRBJ1-5	NA	TGTGCCAGCAGTCCCCGGGACAGCAATCAGCCCCAGCATTTT	CASSPRDSNQPQHF
TRBV7-9	NA	TRBJ1-4	NA	TGTGCCAGCAGCTTAGGGACAGCCAGTCCAACTAATGAAAAACTGTTTTTT	CASSLGTASPTNEKLFF
TRBV28	NA	TRBJ2-2	NA	TGTGCCAGCAGAAACCAATTAACTAGCCTCCCCGGGGAGCTGTTTTTT	CASRNQLTSLPGELFF
TRBV28	NA	TRBJ1-2	TRBD1	TGTGCCAGCAGTTTGTCAGGGGGCGTCTATTTTGGCTACACCTTC	CASSLSGGVYFGYTF
TRBV7-6	few	TRBJ2-1	NA	TGTGCCAGCAGCTTCTCCAGCGCGAGCTCCTACAATGAGCAGTTCTTC	CASSFSSASSYNEQFF
TRBV28	NA	TRBJ2-3	TRBD2	TGTGCCAGCACCTTAGCGGGAGGTGGGGATACGCAGTATTTT	CASTLAGGGDTQYF
TRBV20-1	many	TRBJ2-4	NA	TGCAGTGCTCGACGACTAGAGCGGGCTCAGTACTTC	CSARRLERAQYF
TRBV20-1	few	TRBJ2-7	NA	TGCAGTGCAACACCTGGGACATACGAGCAGTACTTC	CSATPGTYEQYF
TRBV6-1	NA	TRBJ1-5	NA	TGTGCCAGCCGCGACAGCATAGGGGATCAGCCCCAGCATTTT	CASRDSIGDQPQHF
TRBV20-1	NA	TRBJ2-7	TRBD2	TGCAGTGCCATTGGTCGGGAGGACTACGAGCAGTACTTC	CSAIGREDYEQYF
TRBV5-5	NA	TRBJ2-3	NA	TGTGCCAGCAGCTCGGCGGGACAGGATACGCAGTATTTT	CASSSAGQDTQYF
TRBV4-3	few	TRBJ2-7	TRBD1	TGCGCCAGCAGCCAAGAACCGCCGGGACAGGTACAAGAGCAGTACTTC	CASSQEPPGQVQEQYF
TRBV5-1	few	TRBJ2-3	NA	TGCGCCAGCAGCTTGGGGCTGAGCGGACTGATAGATACGCAGTATTTT	CASSLGLSGLIDTQYF
TRBV20-1	NA	TRBJ1-1	TRBD1	TGCAGTGCTAGTAGGACAGGGCATGCGAACACTGAAGCTTTCTTT	CSASRTGHANTEAFF
TRBV20-1	NA	TRBJ2-7	NA	TGCAGTGCTTCCCTGAGGGGGACATCACCCTACGAGCAGTACTTC	CSASLRGTSPYEQYF
TRBV18	NA	TRBJ1-1	NA	TGTGCCAGCTCACCTAGCGCTCGTAACACTGAAGCTTTCTTT	CASSPSARNTEAFF
TRBV5-6	NA	TRBJ2-3	NA	TGTGCCAGCAGCTGGGGCCCAGCCTCGGGACCTCCGACAGATACGCAGTATTTT	CASSWGPASGPPTDTQYF
TRBV18	NA	TRBJ1-1	NA	TGTGCCAGCTCACCACCCGTGGCGAACACTGAAGCTTTCTTT	CASSPPVANTEAFF
TRBV2	few	TRBJ2-3	TRBD2	TGTGCCAGCATTGCTTGGGGCGGGAGTGCGGACGATACGCAGTATTTT	CASIAWGGSADDTQYF
TRBV2	NA	TRBJ2-1	NA	TGTGCCAGCAGTCCATTTGGGTCGGACAATGAGCAGTTCTTC	CASSPFGSDNEQFF
TRBV27	NA	TRBJ2-3	TRBD1	TGTGCCAGCAGTTTATTGGGGACAGCCACAGATACGCAGTATTTT	CASSLLGTATDTQYF
TRBV6-6	few	TRBJ2-5	NA	TGTGCCAGCAGTCCCAGAGGGACCCAGTACTTC	CASSPRGTQYF
TRBV9	NA	TRBJ1-2	NA	TGTGCCAGCAGCGTAGGCGCTAACTATGGCTACACCTTC	CASSVGANYGYTF
TRBV7-2	NA	TRBJ2-5	TRBD2	TGTGCCAGCAGCTTAGGAACTAGCGGGAGGGCCCAAGAGACCCAGTACTTC	CASSLGTSGRAQETQYF
TRBV12-3/TRBV12-4	NA	TRBJ2-3	TRBD1	TGTGCCAGCAGCCGACAGGGCGTCACGCAGTATTTT	CASSRQGVTQYF
TRBV6-1	NA	TRBJ2-7	NA	TGTGCCAGCAGTGAAGCGGTGCAGGGTACGTACTTC	CASSEAVQGTYF
TRBV4-1	NA	TRBJ2-3	NA	TGCGCCAGCAGCCAAGATGGCGCGGCCATGTCCACAGATACGCAGTATTTT	CASSQDGAAMSTDTQYF
TRBV10-3	NA	TRBJ2-3	TRBD2	TGTGCCATCAGTGAGAACGAGCGGGGTTTGGGAGATACGCAGTATTTT	CAISENERGLGDTQYF